The 27 T cell receptor beta chains in this list originate from one sample, sequenced in a study of T cell responses to AZD1222 COVID-19 vaccine. Generated by immunoSEQ multiplex PCR, the TCRdb table keeps only in-frame clones and is missing some. The table shows about 140,000 clones, with roughly 92% occurring only once. The starting material was peripheral blood, obtained 28 days after the second AZD1222 dose. All receptors come from an adult who received the AZD1222 COVID-19 vaccine.

This chain joins TRBV28 and TRBJ1-4, with 8 bases identical to TRBD1. J lost 8 bases, V lost 7 bases, and 9 bases had no gene match. Germline V CDR1 and CDR2: MDHEN, SYDVKM. The CDR3 covers 14 residues. The CDR3 loop is CASTPGTGREKLFF. Here the CDR3 DNA reads TGTGCCAGCACCCCCGGGACAGGTCGGGAAAAACTGTTTTTT.

The rearrangement uses TRBV15 and TRBJ2-1; TRBD2 might be the D (6 bases). V lost 0 bases and J 5 bases, leaving 14 bases between the germline ends. The CDR3 contains 16 residues. CDR1 and CDR2 (germline): LNHNV, YYDKDF (reference sequence). The CDR3 loop is CATSRDLASDHNEQFF. The DNA of the CDR3 is TGTGCCACCAGCAGAGATCTGGCTAGCGACCACAATGAGCAGTTCTTC.

The V gene is TRBV4-1, the J gene TRBJ1-1; weak D call: TRBD1 (6 bases). The V gene lost 0 bases and the J gene lost 5 bases, with 7 bases spanning the gap. The CDR3 length is 13 residues. In germline, CDR1 is MGHRA, CDR2 YSYEKL. The CDR3 region is CASSQEQGTEAFF. The CDR3, as DNA: TGCGCCAGCAGCCAAGAGCAGGGGACTGAAGCTTTCTTT.

This rearrangement joins TRBV19 to TRBJ1-6; D is unclear. Germline V gene data show CDR1 as LNHDA and CDR2 as SQIVND (reference sequence). This CDR3 is 14 amino acids long. The V gene lost 5 bases and the J gene lost 10 bases, with 15 bases spanning the gap. In nucleotides, the CDR3 is TGTGCCAGTAGTCCCGAGTTAGCTCGGTCACCCCTCCACTTT. This encodes CASSPELARSPLHF.

The V gene is TRBV4-1, the J gene TRBJ2-1, with 9 nucleotides matching TRBD1. The germline V gene has CDR1 MGHRA and CDR2 YSYEKL. The length of the CDR3 is 16 residues. V shed 5 bases and J 0 bases; nucleotides not matched to a gene: 5. In DNA, the CDR3 is TGCGCCAGCAGCTCTCTGGGACAGGGCTCCTACAATGAGCAGTTCTTC. This translates into CASSSLGQGSYNEQFF.

This clone was picked up one time. V and J are TRBV6-1 and TRBJ2-3; D perhaps matches TRBD1 (5 bases). This CDR3 is built from 15 residues. The V end was cut by 1 base, the J end by 2 bases, with 10 bases between. Looked up from germline, CDR1 is MNHNS and CDR2 is SASEGT. The CDR3 DNA reads TGTGCCAGCAGTGAAGTTGGGGCAGCCACAGATACGCAGTATTTT. Its protein product is CASSEVGAATDTQYF.

The gene calls are TRBV28 and TRBJ1-4; D remains unclear. The germline V and J ends were trimmed by 5 bases and 8 bases, with 15 bases remaining between them. There are 14 residues in the CDR3. CDR1 and CDR2 (germline): MDHEN, SYDVKM. DNA of the CDR3: TGTGCCAGCAGTCCGCCCCAAGGAGGAGAAAAACTGTTTTTT. As protein: CASSPPQGGEKLFF. Together with reference TRBV28 and TRBJ1-4, the CDR3 gives the full variable domain: DVKVTQSSRYLVKRTGEKVFLECVQDMDHENMFWYRQDPGLGLRLIYFSYDVKMKEKGDIPEGYSVSREKKERFSLILESASTNQTSMYLCASSPPQGGEKLFFGSGTQLSVL.

This chain uses TRBV20-1 with TRBJ1-1, with D possibly being TRBD1 (6 bases). The germline gives CDR1 DFQATT, CDR2 SNEGSKA (reference sequence). V lost 3 bases, J lost 11 bases, and 22 bases lay in between. CDR3 size: 14 residues. The CDR3 DNA is TGCAGTGCTAGTCGGGCAGGGGCTCTCGCGGGGGCTTTCTTT. As protein: CSASRAGALAGAFF.

This clone was seen more than once but under ten times. The rearrangement joins TRBV10-1 to TRBJ1-1, with D perhaps matching TRBD1 (5 bases). Germline V lookup: CDR1 WNHNN, CDR2 SYGVQD (reference sequence). This CDR3 has 13 amino acids. Trimming took 3 bases from V and 4 from J, leaving 9 bases between them. CDR3: CASSDRAGTEAFF. In DNA, the CDR3 is TGCGCCAGCAGTGACAGGGCGGGCACTGAAGCTTTCTTT.

This sequence joins TRBV7-9 and TRBJ2-3; 10 nucleotides line up with TRBD1. J gave up 2 bases and V 5 bases, and 7 bases lay outside the gene matches. The CDR3 has 16 residues. Germline CDR1 and CDR2: SEHNR and FQNEAQ (reference sequence). Written as DNA, the CDR3 is TGTGCCAGCAGCCGAGGGACAGGGGAAATCACAGATACGCAGTATTTT. Protein sequence: CASSRGTGEITDTQYF.

The chain uses TRBV9 and TRBJ1-3; the D gene is possibly TRBD1 (5 bases). Per germline, CDR1 SGDLS and CDR2 YYNGEE. The CDR3 sequence is 18 residues long. V shed 0 bases and J shed 4 bases, with 20 bases lying between them. CDR3 residues: CASSVAATEPRRGNTIYF. The CDR3 DNA is TGTGCCAGCAGCGTAGCTGCGACAGAGCCTAGAAGAGGAAACACCATATATTTT. Using reference TRBV9 and TRBJ1-3 for the parts outside the CDR3, the full variable domain is DSGVTQTPKHLITATGQRVTLRCSPRSGDLSVYWYQQSLDQGLQFLIQYYNGEERAKGNILERFSAQQFPDLHSELNLSSLELGDSALYFCASSVAATEPRRGNTIYFGEGSWLTVV.

The rearrangement uses TRBV10-1 and TRBJ1-1, with D unresolved. The germline V gene encodes CDR1 WNHNN and CDR2 SYGVQD (reference sequence). The ends were cut back, 3 bases at V and 0 bases at J, with 14 bases in the middle. The CDR3 is 16 residues long. The CDR3 coding sequence is TGCGCCAGCAGTGATATTCACGGCAGCATGAACACTGAAGCTTTCTTT. This gives the protein CASSDIHGSMNTEAFF.

The chain couples TRBV19 to TRBJ1-6, with 10 bases identical to TRBD1. CDR3 length: 12 residues. Germline CDR1 and CDR2: LNHDA and SQIVND (reference sequence). Unmatched junction bases numbered 3, after V lost 11 bases and J lost 8 bases. In DNA, the CDR3 is TGTGCCGGTGGGACAGGGGATTCACCCCTCCACTTT. The encoded protein is CAGGTGDSPLHF.

CDR3 nucleotides: TGTGCCAGTAGTAAGGACAGGGGAGCGAGCGGGAAGGGGACTGAAGCTTTCTTT. Translated: CASSKDRGASGKGTEAFF. The chain has TRBV19 and TRBJ1-1, with 9 bases lining up with TRBD1. CDR1 and CDR2 (germline): LNHDA, SQIVND (reference sequence). Trimming removed 4 bases from V and 5 bases from J; junction bases left unmatched: 17. The CDR3 is made up of 18 amino acids.

The chain combines TRBV28 with TRBJ1-6, with D unresolved. CDR1 and CDR2 (germline): MDHEN, SYDVKM. This CDR3 region has 16 residues. V gave up 8 bases and J gave up 4 bases, with 18 bases separating them. The CDR3 region is CASEEGKTSYNSPLHF. CDR3 bases: TGTGCCAGCGAGGAGGGAAAAACTAGTTATAATTCACCCCTCCACTTT.

The gene calls are TRBV5-1 and TRBJ2-7; 11 bases agree with TRBD1. V shed 4 bases, J shed 3 bases, and the junction held 3 bases outside the gene matches. Germline-derived CDR1 and CDR2 are SGHRS and YFSETQ. This CDR3 region has 14 residues. CDR3 sequence: CASSPGQGVYEQYF. The CDR3 nucleotides read TGCGCCAGCAGCCCGGGACAGGGGGTCTACGAGCAGTACTTC.

The V gene is TRBV7-8, the J gene TRBJ1-3; TRBD1 might be the D (5 bases). The CDR3 has 14 amino acids. Looked up from germline, CDR1 is SGHVS and CDR2 is FQNEAQ. Trimming took off 2 bases at V and 3 bases at J, with 8 bases between the two ends. CDR3 loop: CASSLQGGGNTIYF. The CDR3 coding sequence is TGTGCCAGCAGCTTACAGGGAGGTGGAAACACCATATATTTT.

The chain has TRBV4-3 and TRBJ1-2; TRBD1 might be the D (5 bases). CDR1 and CDR2 from the germline V gene are LGHNA and YSLEER. This CDR3 has 14 residues. V was cut by 0 bases and J by 8 bases, with 13 bases left in between. This chain's CDR3 is CASSQEGDPWGYTF. In nucleotides, the CDR3 is TGCGCCAGCAGCCAAGAGGGGGACCCCTGGGGCTACACCTTC.

J is TRBJ2-5 and V is TRBV7-2; D assignment may be TRBD1 or TRBD2 (6 bases each). V was shortened by 1 base and J by 0 bases, with 15 bases between the two germline ends. Germline CDR1 is SGHTA and CDR2 is FQGNSA. This CDR3 region has 17 residues. The CDR3 DNA reads as TGTGCCAGCAGCTTAGGGAGGGGTACAGGGAACCAAGAGACCCAGTACTTC. As protein: CASSLGRGTGNQETQYF.

The V call is TRBV19, the J call TRBJ2-1; a weak D match, TRBD2 (6 bases). CDR3 length equals 16 residues. V gave up 6 bases and J gave up 0 bases, with 15 bases separating them. The germline CDR1 and CDR2 sequences are LNHDA and SQIVND (reference sequence). The CDR3 DNA follows: TGTGCCAGTAGGGGCGGAGGGGCTTTCTCCTACAATGAGCAGTTCTTC. Amino acids: CASRGGGAFSYNEQFF. The full variable domain, its missing parts supplied by reference TRBV19 and TRBJ2-1, is DGGITQSPKYLFRKEGQNVTLSCEQNLNHDAMYWYRQDPGQGLRLIYYSQIVNDFQKGDIAEGYSVSREKKESFPLTVTSAQKNPTAFYLCASRGGGAFSYNEQFFGPGTRLTVL.

The rearrangement joins TRBV30 to TRBJ1-1; the D is unclear. CDR3 size: 13 residues. V was shortened by 5 bases and J by 0 bases, with 10 bases between the two germline ends. CDR1 is GTSNPN, CDR2 SVGIG, per germline (reference sequence). Here the CDR3 reads CAWGLGLNTEAFF. The CDR3 DNA sequence: TGTGCCTGGGGACTCGGCCTGAACACTGAAGCTTTCTTT.

This rearrangement joins TRBV7-2 to TRBJ1-1, with D uncertain. CDR1 is SGHTA, CDR2 FQGNSA, per germline. The CDR3 totals 13 residues. V dropped 5 bases and J dropped 3 bases, with 10 bases sitting between them. The CDR3 DNA sequence: TGTGCCAGCAGCCGCCGTGGGGACACTGAAGCTTTCTTT. This gives the protein CASSRRGDTEAFF.

On this clone itself: Other DNA sequences in this specimen translate into the identical CDR3. The chain is built from TRBV30 and TRBJ1-1; D is unclear. The CDR3 runs 11 residues. Trimming stripped 0 bases from V and 5 bases from J, with 4 bases between. Germline-derived CDR1 and CDR2 are GTSNPN and SVGIG (reference sequence). The CDR3 coding sequence is TGTGCCTGGAGTGTTGGTACTGAAGCTTTCTTT. It yields the protein CAWSVGTEAFF.

The rearrangement uses TRBV19 and TRBJ1-2; D remains unclear. V was cut by 3 bases and J by 4 bases, with 9 bases left in between. The germline V gene has CDR1 LNHDA and CDR2 SQIVND (reference sequence). There are 13 residues in the CDR3. The CDR3 DNA is TGTGCCAGTAGTATTGCGGGGTCCTATGGCTACACCTTC. The encoded protein is CASSIAGSYGYTF.

This chain connects TRBV19 to TRBJ1-5, with D possibly TRBD1 on 6 matching bases. CDR1 is LNHDA and CDR2 is SQIVND in the germline V gene (reference sequence). The CDR3 runs to 16 residues. V lost 6 bases to trimming and J lost 3 bases, with 18 bases between them. The CDR3 region has the DNA TGTGCCAGTAGGGAATACGGGACATCCCCCAATCAGCCCCAGCATTTT. Amino acid sequence: CASREYGTSPNQPQHF.

CDR3 bases: TGCAGCGTTGTGGCGGGAGGTGGTGAGCAGTTCTTC. Translating gives CSVVAGGGEQFF. J is TRBJ2-1 and V is TRBV29-1, with 8 bases matching TRBD2. The CDR3 totals 12 residues. Germline V gene sequence: CDR1 SQVTM, CDR2 ANQGSEA. V lost 4 bases, J lost 9 bases, and 5 bases stayed unmatched.

The V call is TRBV4-1, the J call TRBJ1-2; D is unresolved. The V end lost 0 bases, the J end lost 1 base, and 9 bases lay between the germline ends. The CDR3 is 15 residues long. CDR1 and CDR2 (germline): MGHRA, YSYEKL. The CDR3 loop is CASSQEPGSNYGYTF. CDR3 bases: TGCGCCAGCAGCCAAGAGCCAGGCAGTAACTATGGCTACACCTTC.